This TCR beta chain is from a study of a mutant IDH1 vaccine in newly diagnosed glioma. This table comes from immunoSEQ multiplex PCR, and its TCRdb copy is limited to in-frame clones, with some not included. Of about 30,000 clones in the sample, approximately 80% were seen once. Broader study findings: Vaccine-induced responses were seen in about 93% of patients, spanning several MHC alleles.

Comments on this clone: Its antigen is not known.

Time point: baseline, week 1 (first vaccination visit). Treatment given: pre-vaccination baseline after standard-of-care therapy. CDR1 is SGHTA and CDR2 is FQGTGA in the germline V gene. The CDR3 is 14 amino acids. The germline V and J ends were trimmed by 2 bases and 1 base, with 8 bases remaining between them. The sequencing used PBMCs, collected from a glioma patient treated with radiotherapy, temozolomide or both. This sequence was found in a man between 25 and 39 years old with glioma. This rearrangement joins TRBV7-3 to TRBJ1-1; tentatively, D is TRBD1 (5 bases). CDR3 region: CASSLDSQNTEAFF. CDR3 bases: TGTGCCAGCAGCTTAGACAGCCAGAACACTGAAGCTTTCTTT.